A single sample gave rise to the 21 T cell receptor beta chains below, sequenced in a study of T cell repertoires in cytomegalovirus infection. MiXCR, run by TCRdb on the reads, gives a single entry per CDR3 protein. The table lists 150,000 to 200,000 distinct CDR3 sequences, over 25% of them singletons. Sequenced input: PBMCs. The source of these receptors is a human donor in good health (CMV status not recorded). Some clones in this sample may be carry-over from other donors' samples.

This CDR3 reads CSAYKGIGGYTF. CDR3 nucleotide sequence: TGCAGTGCTTATAAGGGAATCGGTGGCTACACCTTC. This chain links TRBV20-1 with TRBJ1-2, with unresolved D. This CDR3 is built from 12 residues. Germline loops: CDR1 DFQATT, CDR2 SNEGSKA (reference sequence). V was trimmed by 5 bases and J by 7 bases, leaving 14 bases between them.

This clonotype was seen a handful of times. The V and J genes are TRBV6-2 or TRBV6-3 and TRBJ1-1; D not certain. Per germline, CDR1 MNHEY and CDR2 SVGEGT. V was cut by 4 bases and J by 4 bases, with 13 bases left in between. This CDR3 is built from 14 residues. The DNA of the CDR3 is TGTGCCAGCAGTTGGATAGGTCAAGCCACTGAAGCTTTCTTT. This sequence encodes CASSWIGQATEAFF.

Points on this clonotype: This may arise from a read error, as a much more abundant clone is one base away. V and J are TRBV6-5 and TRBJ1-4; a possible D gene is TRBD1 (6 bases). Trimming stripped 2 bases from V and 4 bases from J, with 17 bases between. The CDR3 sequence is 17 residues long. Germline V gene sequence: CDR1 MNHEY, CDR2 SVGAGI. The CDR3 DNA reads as TGTGCCAGCAGTTACCGCATACCGGGACACCGTAATGAAAAACTGTTTTTT. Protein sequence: CASSYRIPGHRNEKLFF.

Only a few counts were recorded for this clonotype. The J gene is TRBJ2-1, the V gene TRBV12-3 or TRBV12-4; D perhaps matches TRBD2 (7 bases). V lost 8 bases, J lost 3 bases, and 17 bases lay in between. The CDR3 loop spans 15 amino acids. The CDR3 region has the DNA TGTGCCAGCGGTTGGGGGGGGCCGGACTACAATGAGCAGTTCTTC. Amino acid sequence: CASGWGGPDYNEQFF.

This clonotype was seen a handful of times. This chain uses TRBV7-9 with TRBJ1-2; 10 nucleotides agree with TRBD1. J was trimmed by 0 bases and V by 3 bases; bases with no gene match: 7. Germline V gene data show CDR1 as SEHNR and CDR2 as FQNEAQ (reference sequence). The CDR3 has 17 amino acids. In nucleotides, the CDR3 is TGTGCCAGCAGCTTTGGGACAGGGGATACAACTAACTATGGCTACACCTTC. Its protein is CASSFGTGDTTNYGYTF.

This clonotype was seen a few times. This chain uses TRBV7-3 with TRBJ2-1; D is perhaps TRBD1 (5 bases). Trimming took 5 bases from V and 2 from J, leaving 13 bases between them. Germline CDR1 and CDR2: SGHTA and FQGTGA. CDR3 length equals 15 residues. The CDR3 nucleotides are TGTGCCAGCAGCACACCAGGGTTACCCTACAATGAGCAGTTCTTC. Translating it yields CASSTPGLPYNEQFF.

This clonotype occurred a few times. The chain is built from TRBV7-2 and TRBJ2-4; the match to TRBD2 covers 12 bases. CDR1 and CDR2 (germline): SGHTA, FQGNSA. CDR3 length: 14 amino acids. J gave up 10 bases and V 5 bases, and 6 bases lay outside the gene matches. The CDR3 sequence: CASSILAGGDIQYF. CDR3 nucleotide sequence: TGTGCCAGCAGCATACTAGCGGGGGGAGATATTCAGTACTTC.

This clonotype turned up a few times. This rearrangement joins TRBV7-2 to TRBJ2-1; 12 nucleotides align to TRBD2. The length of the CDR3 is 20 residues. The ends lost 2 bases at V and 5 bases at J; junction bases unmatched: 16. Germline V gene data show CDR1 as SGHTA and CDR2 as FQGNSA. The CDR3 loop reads CASSLKAWRSSGGANNEQFF. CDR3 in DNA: TGTGCCAGCAGCTTAAAGGCTTGGAGGTCTAGCGGGGGGGCCAACAATGAGCAGTTCTTC.

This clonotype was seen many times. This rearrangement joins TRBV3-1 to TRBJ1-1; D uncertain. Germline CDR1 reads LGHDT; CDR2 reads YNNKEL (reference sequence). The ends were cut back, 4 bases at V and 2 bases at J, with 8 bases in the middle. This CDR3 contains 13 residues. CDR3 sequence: CASSPTENTEAFF. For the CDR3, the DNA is TGTGCCAGCAGCCCAACAGAAAACACTGAAGCTTTCTTT.

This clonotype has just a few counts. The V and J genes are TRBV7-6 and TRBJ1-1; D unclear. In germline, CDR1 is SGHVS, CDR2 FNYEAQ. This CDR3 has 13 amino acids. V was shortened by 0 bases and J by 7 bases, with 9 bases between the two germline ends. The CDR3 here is CASSLAPGREAFF. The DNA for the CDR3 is TGTGCCAGCAGCTTAGCTCCAGGCCGTGAAGCTTTCTTT.

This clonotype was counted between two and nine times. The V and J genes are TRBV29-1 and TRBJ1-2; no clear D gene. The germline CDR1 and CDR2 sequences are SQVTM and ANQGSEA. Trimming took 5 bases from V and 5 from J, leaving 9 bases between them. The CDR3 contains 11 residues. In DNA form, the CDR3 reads TGCAGCGTTACCGACGGTTATGGCTACACCTTC. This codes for CSVTDGYGYTF. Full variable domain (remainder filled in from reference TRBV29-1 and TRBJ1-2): SAVISQKPSRDICQRGTSLTIQCQVDSQVTMMFWYRQQPGQSLTLIATANQGSEATYESGFVIDKFPISRPNLTFSTLTVSNMSPEDSSIYLCSVTDGYGYTFGSGTRLTVV.

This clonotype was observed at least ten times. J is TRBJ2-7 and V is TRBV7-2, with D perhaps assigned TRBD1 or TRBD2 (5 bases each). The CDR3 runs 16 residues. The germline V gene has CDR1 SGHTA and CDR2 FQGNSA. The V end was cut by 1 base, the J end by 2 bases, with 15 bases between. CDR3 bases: TGTGCCAGCAGCTTAGAGGGGAGTAGACAGACCTACGAGCAGTACTTC. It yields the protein CASSLEGSRQTYEQYF.

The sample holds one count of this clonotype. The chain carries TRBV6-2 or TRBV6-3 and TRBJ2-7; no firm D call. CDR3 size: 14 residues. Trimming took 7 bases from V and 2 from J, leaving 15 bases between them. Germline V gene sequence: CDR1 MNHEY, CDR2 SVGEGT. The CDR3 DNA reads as TGTGCCAGCACCTTTCGTACCAGACCCTACGAGCAGTACTTC. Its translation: CASTFRTRPYEQYF.

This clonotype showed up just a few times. The CDR3 region has the DNA TGCGCCAGCAGCTTGGAGGCCGACGGAGCGGCTGCGCAGTACTTC. It codes for CASSLEADGAAAQYF. The V call is TRBV5-1, the J call TRBJ2-7; tentatively, D is TRBD2 (5 bases). The V gene's germline CDR1 is SGHRS and CDR2 YFSETQ. This CDR3 is 15 amino acids long. V was shortened by 0 bases and J by 9 bases, with 19 bases between the two germline ends.

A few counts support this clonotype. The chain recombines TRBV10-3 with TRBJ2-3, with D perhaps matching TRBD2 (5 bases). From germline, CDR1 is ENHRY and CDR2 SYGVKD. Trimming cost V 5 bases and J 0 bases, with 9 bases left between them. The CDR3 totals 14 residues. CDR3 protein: CAISRGSSTDTQYF. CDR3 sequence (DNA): TGTGCCATCAGTCGGGGATCTAGCACAGATACGCAGTATTTT.

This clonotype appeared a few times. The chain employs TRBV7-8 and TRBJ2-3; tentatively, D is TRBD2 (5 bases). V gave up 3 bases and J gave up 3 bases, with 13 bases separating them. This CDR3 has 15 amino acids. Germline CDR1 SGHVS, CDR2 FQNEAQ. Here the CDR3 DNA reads TGTGCCAGCAGCTTCCGACTATACAGTACAGATACGCAGTATTTT. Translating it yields CASSFRLYSTDTQYF.

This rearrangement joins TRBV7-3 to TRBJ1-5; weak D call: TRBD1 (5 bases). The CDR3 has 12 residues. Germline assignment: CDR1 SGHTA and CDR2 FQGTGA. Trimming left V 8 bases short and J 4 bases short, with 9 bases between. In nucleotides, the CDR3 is TGTGCCAGCTCTAGGGGAAATCAGCCCCAGCATTTT. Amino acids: CASSRGNQPQHF.

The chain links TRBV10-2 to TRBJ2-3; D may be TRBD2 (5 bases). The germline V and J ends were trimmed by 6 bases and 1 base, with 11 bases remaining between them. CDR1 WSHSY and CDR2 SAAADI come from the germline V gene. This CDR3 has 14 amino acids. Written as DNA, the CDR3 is TGCGCCAGCAGACATAGCGCGGGCACAGATACGCAGTATTTT. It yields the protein CASRHSAGTDTQYF.

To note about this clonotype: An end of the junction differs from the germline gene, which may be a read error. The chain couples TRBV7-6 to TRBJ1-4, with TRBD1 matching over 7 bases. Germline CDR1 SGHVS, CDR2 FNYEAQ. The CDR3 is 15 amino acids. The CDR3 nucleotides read TGTGCCAGCAGCAGCCGGGACAGTCCTAATGGAAAACTGTTTTTT. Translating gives CASSSRDSPNGKLFF. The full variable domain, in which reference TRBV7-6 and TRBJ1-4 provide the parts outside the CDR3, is GAGVSQSPRYKVTKRGQDVALRCDPISGHVSLYWYRQALGQGPEFLTYFNYEAQQDKSGLPNDRFSAERPEGSISTLTIQRTEQRDSAMYRCASSSRDSPNGKLFFGSGTQLSVL.

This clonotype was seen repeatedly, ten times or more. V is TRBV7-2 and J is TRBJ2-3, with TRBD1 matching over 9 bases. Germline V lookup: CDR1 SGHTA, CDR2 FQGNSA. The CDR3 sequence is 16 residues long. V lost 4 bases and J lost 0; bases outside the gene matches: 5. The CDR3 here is CASSSTGGSSTDTQYF. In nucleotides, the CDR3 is TGTGCCAGCAGCTCAACAGGGGGCAGCAGCACAGATACGCAGTATTTT.

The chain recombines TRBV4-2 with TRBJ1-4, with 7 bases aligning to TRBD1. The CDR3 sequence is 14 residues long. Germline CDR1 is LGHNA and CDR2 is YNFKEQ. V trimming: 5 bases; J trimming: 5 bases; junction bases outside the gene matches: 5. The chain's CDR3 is CASSSGQPNEKLFF. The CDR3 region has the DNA TGTGCCAGCAGCTCGGGACAGCCAAATGAAAAACTGTTTTTT.